This is a list of T cell receptor beta chains from one sample in a study of cytomegalovirus exposure and HLA in healthy donors. The table came from immunoSEQ multiplex PCR; TCRdb's copy has only in-frame clones and leaves some out. The data show fewer than 300,000 clones, 80% seen once. The specimen was PBMCs. These receptors originate from a girl aged 2-10 years in good health and CMV-seronegative. Each CDR3 is given with its conserved first and last residue. D genes are given only for firm matches. Size is stated for part of the rows, as once, few or many counts, or as a class when the clone is expanded.

>TRBV28|TRBJ1-5|.|15|.
CASMGGGSHNQPQHF
TGTGCCAGCATGGGGGGGGGATCACACAATCAGCCCCAGCATTTT
>TRBV11-2|TRBJ2-3|TRBD2|16|few
CASSPTLAGGTDTQYF
TGTGCCAGCAGCCCAACGCTAGCGGGAGGGACAGATACGCAGTATTTT
>TRBV28|TRBJ1-5|.|14|.
CASSLPGDNQPQHF
TGTGCCAGCAGTTTGCCCGGGGACAATCAGCCCCAGCATTTT
>TRBV10-3|TRBJ1-4|.|18|.
CAISETRSSGRTNEKLFF
TGTGCCATCAGTGAGACCCGATCCTCGGGGAGGACTAATGAAAAACTGTTTTTT
>TRBV10-3|TRBJ1-5|TRBD1|16|.
CAISDGGTGGDQPQHF
TGTGCCATCAGTGACGGCGGGACAGGGGGAGATCAGCCCCAGCATTTT
>TRBV29-1|TRBJ2-1|TRBD2|16|.
CSVDGLAGPLYNEQFF
TGCAGCGTTGACGGGCTAGCGGGGCCCTTATACAATGAGCAGTTCTTC
>TRBV30|TRBJ1-5|.|19|few
CAWSVFRTTKGRGNQPQHF
TGTGCCTGGAGTGTATTCAGGACAACGAAGGGTAGAGGCAATCAGCCCCAGCATTTT
>TRBV29-1|TRBJ2-3|TRBD2|14|.
CSALLAYGPDTQYF
TGCAGCGCTCTACTAGCGTACGGCCCAGATACGCAGTATTTT
>TRBV4-2|TRBJ2-1|TRBD2|19|.
CASSQLGLAGGSSYNEQFF
TGTGCCAGCAGCCAACTCGGACTAGCGGGGGGTAGCTCCTACAATGAGCAGTTCTTC
>TRBV28|TRBJ1-6|.|12|.
CASTTGGSPLHF
TGTGCCAGCACTACAGGCGGATCACCCCTCCACTTT
>TRBV5-8|TRBJ1-2|.|13|.
CASSLDRNYGYTF
TGTGCCAGCAGCTTGGACAGGAACTATGGCTACACCTTC
>TRBV6-5|TRBJ2-5|TRBD1|13|.
CASIRTGTETQYF
TGTGCCAGCATTCGGACAGGGACCGAGACCCAGTACTTC
>TRBV2|TRBJ2-7|TRBD1|17|.
CASNRDRTCLALREQYF
TGTGCCAGCAACCGGGACAGGACTTGCCTCGCACTACGGGAGCAGTACTTC
>TRBV18|TRBJ2-1|.|14|.
CASSPQDGNNEQFF
TGTGCCAGCTCACCACAGGACGGGAACAATGAGCAGTTCTTC
>TRBV27|TRBJ2-7|.|16|few
CASSLSTQVSSYEQYF
TGTGCCAGCAGTTTATCGACCCAGGTGAGCTCCTACGAGCAGTACTTC
>TRBV19|TRBJ1-4|TRBD1|17|.
CASSPRQGATNNEKLFF
TGTGCCAGTAGTCCTCGACAGGGGGCGACCAATAATGAAAAACTGTTTTTT
>TRBV2|TRBJ2-6|.|15|.
CASNLTPAGANVLTF
TGTGCCAGCAACCTTACTCCGGCTGGGGCCAACGTCCTGACTTTC
>TRBV27|TRBJ1-2|.|13|.
CASSLTRQSGYTF
TGTGCCAGCAGTTTGACGAGACAAAGTGGCTACACCTTC
>TRBV7-2|TRBJ2-7|.|15|.
CASSPKNRGYYEQYF
TGTGCCAGCAGCCCTAAAAATAGAGGGTACTACGAGCAGTACTTC
>TRBV10-2|TRBJ2-3|TRBD2|18|.
CASTGTSGRTEDTDTQYF
TGCGCCAGCACCGGGACTAGCGGGAGGACCGAAGACACAGATACGCAGTATTTT
>TRBV7-6|TRBJ1-1|TRBD1|21|few
CASSLVVAETGFSLLNTEAFF
TGTGCCAGCAGCTTAGTGGTGGCGGAGACAGGGTTCTCCCTTTTGAACACTGAAGCTTTCTTT
>TRBV4-1|TRBJ1-4|.|16|.
CASSQAPGLPNEKLFF
TGCGCCAGCAGCCAAGCACCGGGACTGCCTAATGAAAAACTGTTTTTT
>TRBV28|TRBJ1-3|.|15|few
CASSSGGGVGNTIYF
TGTGCCAGCAGCTCCGGTGGAGGGGTGGGAAACACCATATATTTT
>TRBV7-7|TRBJ2-3|TRBD2|19|once
CASSPRLAGVDTSTDTQYF
TGTGCCAGCAGCCCGCGACTAGCGGGAGTTGATACTAGCACAGATACGCAGTATTTT
>TRBV9|TRBJ2-1|TRBD2|17|.
CASSLRLAGGLHNEQFF
TGTGCCAGCAGCCTAAGACTAGCGGGAGGCCTACACAATGAGCAGTTCTTC
>TRBV28|TRBJ2-6|.|18|.
CASSLYGRESSGANVLTF
TGTGCCAGCAGTTTATACGGACGGGAAAGCTCTGGGGCCAACGTCCTGACTTTC
>TRBV7-3|TRBJ1-2|TRBD1|14|.
CASSPTGQGYGYTF
TGTGCCAGCAGCCCCACGGGACAGGGATATGGCTACACCTTC
>TRBV10-3|TRBJ1-1|TRBD1|14|.
CAIQPGTGNTEAFF
TGTGCCATCCAGCCCGGGACAGGGAACACTGAAGCTTTCTTT
>TRBV27|TRBJ2-1|.|12|.
CASSLGPGEQFF
TGTGCCAGCAGTTTAGGCCCCGGGGAGCAGTTCTTC
>TRBV5-1|TRBJ2-1|.|15|.
CASSLEGVSYNEQFF
TGCGCCAGCAGCTTGGAAGGGGTCTCCTACAATGAGCAGTTCTTC
>TRBV18|TRBJ2-3|.|15|.
CASSQTELSTDTQYF
TGTGCCAGCTCACAGACAGAACTTAGCACAGATACGCAGTATTTT
>TRBV27|TRBJ2-7|TRBD1|13|.
CASSWTGSYEQYF
TGTGCCAGCAGTTGGACAGGATCCTACGAGCAGTACTTC
>TRBV9|TRBJ1-1|TRBD1|17|.
CASSVPLTGEENTEAFF
TGTGCCAGCAGCGTTCCCCTGACAGGGGAGGAGAACACTGAAGCTTTCTTT
>TRBV7-8|TRBJ1-5|.|14|.
CASSSVDTTQPQHF
TGTGCCAGCAGCTCCGTAGACACGACTCAGCCCCAGCATTTT
>TRBV28|TRBJ2-3|TRBD2|14|.
CASHSGRVPDTQYF
TGTGCCAGCCACAGCGGGAGGGTCCCAGATACGCAGTATTTT
>TRBV5-1|TRBJ2-1|.|13|.
CASGGVADNEQFF
TGCGCCAGCGGTGGGGTAGCGGACAATGAGCAGTTCTTC
>TRBV9|TRBJ2-2|TRBD1|16|few
CASSVGDRGKGGELFF
TGTGCCAGCAGCGTCGGGGACAGGGGAAAGGGCGGGGAGCTGTTTTTT